Given below is one TCR beta chain in context. Antigen: not known. Other DNA variants within this sample encode the same CDR3. Method: immunoSEQ multiplex PCR; TCRdb's copy keeps in-frame clones and lacks some. In the table there are 25,000 to 30,000 clones, over 75% of which are singletons. The data belong to a study of OX40 agonist ivuxolimab in advanced cancers. Study-level background: Patients took ivuxolimab, an agonistic anti-OX40 (CD134) antibody.

Germline lookup yields CDR1 SNHLY and CDR2 FYNNEI. The CDR3 has 13 residues. V was pared by 6 bases and J by 3 bases, with 3 bases of the junction left unmatched. Overall study results and limits: CD8+ T cells were the subset that, on average, had more expanded clones than CD4+.

The sequence was collected from an adult with an advanced solid tumor such as melanoma, head and neck, liver or kidney cancer. V is TRBV2 and J is TRBJ2-7, with 9 nucleotides matching TRBD1. The starting material was CD4+ or CD8+ T cells sorted from blood, obtained in a trial of the OX40 agonist ivuxolimab. The CDR3 DNA is TGTGCCAGCAGGGGGACAGGGTACTACGAGCAGTACTTC. Its translation is CASRGTGYYEQYF.